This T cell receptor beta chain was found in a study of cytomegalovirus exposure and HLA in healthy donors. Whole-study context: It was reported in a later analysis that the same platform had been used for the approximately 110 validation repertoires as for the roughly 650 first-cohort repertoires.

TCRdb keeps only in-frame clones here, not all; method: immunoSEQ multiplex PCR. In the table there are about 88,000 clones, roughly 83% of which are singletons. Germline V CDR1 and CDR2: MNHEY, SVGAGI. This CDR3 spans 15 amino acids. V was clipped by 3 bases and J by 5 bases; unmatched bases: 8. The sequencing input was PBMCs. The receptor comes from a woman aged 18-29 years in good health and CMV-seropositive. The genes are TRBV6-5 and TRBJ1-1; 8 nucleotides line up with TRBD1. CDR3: CASSYYRGAATEAFF. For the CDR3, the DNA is TGTGCCAGCAGTTATTACAGGGGGGCGGCTACTGAAGCTTTCTTT.